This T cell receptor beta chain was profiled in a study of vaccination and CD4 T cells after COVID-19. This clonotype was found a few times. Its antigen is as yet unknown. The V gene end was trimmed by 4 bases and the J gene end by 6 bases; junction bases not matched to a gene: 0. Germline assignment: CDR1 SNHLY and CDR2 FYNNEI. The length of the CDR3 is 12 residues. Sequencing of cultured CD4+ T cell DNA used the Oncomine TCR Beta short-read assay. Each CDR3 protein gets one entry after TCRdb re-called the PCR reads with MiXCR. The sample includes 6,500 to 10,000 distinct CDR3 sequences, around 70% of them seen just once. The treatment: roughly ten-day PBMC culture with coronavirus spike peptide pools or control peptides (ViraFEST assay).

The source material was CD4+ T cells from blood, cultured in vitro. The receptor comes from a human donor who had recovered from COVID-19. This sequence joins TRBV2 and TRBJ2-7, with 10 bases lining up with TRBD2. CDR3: CASSGLAGEQYF. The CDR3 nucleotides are TGTGCCAGCAGTGGACTAGCGGGCGAGCAGTACTTC.